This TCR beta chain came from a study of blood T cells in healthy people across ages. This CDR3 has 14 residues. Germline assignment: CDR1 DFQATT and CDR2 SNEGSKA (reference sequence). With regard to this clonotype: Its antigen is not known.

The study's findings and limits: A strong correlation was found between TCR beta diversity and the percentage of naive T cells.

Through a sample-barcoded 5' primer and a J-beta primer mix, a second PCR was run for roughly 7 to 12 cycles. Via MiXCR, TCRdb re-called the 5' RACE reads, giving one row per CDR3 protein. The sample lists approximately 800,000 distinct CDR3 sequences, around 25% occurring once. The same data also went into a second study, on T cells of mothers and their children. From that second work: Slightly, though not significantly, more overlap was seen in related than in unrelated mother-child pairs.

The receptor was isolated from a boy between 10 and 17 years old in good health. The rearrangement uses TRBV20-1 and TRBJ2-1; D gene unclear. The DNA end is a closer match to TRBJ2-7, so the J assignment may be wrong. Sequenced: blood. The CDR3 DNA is TGCAGTGCCAGGATGGGCGATCTGGGCTACGAGCAGTACTTC. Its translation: CSARMGDLGYEQYF.